These T cell receptor beta chains were read from a single sample in a study of cytomegalovirus exposure and HLA in healthy donors. Profiling relied on immunoSEQ multiplex PCR, and the TCRdb table lists in-frame clones only, not all of them. The sample shows about 120,000 clones, over 70% of them seen only once. Source material: PBMCs. These receptors came from a woman under 30 in good health and CMV-seronegative. Each CDR3 is given with its conserved first and last residue.

v_gene	j_gene	CDR3aa
TRBV11-1	TRBJ1-1	CASSLGTANTEAFF
TRBV2	TRBJ1-1	CASMLGQGGTEAFF
TRBV4-1	TRBJ2-7	CASSQGPGRHHYEQYF
TRBV7-8	TRBJ2-6	CASSPSGTRWTGANVLTF
TRBV28	TRBJ1-5	CASSSQVAGQPQHF
TRBV2	TRBJ1-3	CASSTQTPGGSGNTIYF
TRBV7-2	TRBJ1-3	CASSPGTGGLISGNTIYF
TRBV27	TRBJ2-5	CASSLTGGETQYF
TRBV14	TRBJ2-7	CASSQRFDRVGEQYF
TRBV5-4	TRBJ2-2	CASSSSTGRFGELFF
TRBV6-5	TRBJ1-2	CASSYGLNYGYTF
TRBV7-9	TRBJ2-3	CASSPSLLTRQGTDTQYF
TRBV5-1	TRBJ2-3	CASSLQASPPDTQYF
TRBV28	TRBJ2-7	CASSSISRTGGDEQYF
TRBV2	TRBJ1-2	CASSLWTVLNYGYTF
TRBV10-3	TRBJ2-5	CAISDGVLTGTGEETQYF
TRBV13	TRBJ1-1	CASSPYGDDSGDTEAFF
TRBV10-1	TRBJ1-6	CASFRDSPLHF
TRBV28	TRBJ1-5	CASSLSTGQSNQPQHF
TRBV30	TRBJ1-2	CAWMGVAWGPYGYTF
TRBV11-3	TRBJ2-1	CASSSQGNNEQFF
TRBV9	TRBJ2-3	CASTKDSSRSRTQYF
TRBV4-2	TRBJ1-1	CASSQVTGGTNTEAFF
TRBV30	TRBJ2-7	CAWTSGVSYEQYF
TRBV29-1	TRBJ2-7	CSVLTGPYEQYF
TRBV5-1	TRBJ1-6	CASSTPTGPNSPLHF
TRBV28	TRBJ1-1	CASTPGGMNTEAFF
TRBV2	TRBJ1-1	CASRLTGPEAFF
TRBV6-5	TRBJ1-2	CASSYSETEVYGYTF
TRBV28	.	CASSLPTQRDTPFYEQYF
TRBV6-5	TRBJ1-2	CASSPFSPSYGYTF
TRBV19	TRBJ1-4	CASRLKSTGISEKLFF
TRBV5-1	TRBJ2-1	CASSSGTGGRNEQFF
TRBV6-5	TRBJ2-7	CASSYSTQGVRRQYF
TRBV18	TRBJ1-2	CASSPDRGLSGYTF
TRBV11-2	TRBJ1-1	CASSTWVGVGSTEAFF
TRBV9	TRBJ2-3	CASSASGGATDTQYF
TRBV2	TRBJ2-7	CASSEFSSYEQYF
TRBV6-1	TRBJ2-7	CASGRQGTYEQYF
TRBV7-6	TRBJ2-5	CASSFITGTGKETQYF
TRBV29-1	TRBJ1-1	CSATRRGNTEAFF
TRBV25-1	TRBJ1-1	CASSLGNTEAFF
TRBV2	TRBJ2-5	CASIIGGEETQYF